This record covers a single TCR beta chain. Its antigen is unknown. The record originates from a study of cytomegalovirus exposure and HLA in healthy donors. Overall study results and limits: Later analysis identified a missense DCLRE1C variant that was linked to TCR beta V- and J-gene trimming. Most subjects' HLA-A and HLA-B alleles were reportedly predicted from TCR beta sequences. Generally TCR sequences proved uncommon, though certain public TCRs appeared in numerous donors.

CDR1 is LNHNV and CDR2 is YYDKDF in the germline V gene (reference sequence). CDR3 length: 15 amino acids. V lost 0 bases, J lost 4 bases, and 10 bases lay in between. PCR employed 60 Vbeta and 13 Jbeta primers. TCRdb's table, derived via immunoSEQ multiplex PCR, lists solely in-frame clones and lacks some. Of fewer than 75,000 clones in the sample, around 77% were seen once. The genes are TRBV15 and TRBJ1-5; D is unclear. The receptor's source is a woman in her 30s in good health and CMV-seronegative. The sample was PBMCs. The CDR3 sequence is CATSRDNWRNQPQHF. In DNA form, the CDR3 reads TGTGCCACCAGCAGAGATAATTGGAGGAATCAGCCCCAGCATTTT.